The 32 T cell receptor beta chains below all came from one sample that was sequenced in a study of cytomegalovirus exposure and HLA in healthy donors. Primers for the PCR totalled 60 Vbeta and 13 Jbeta. Clones were read by immunoSEQ multiplex PCR, and TCRdb kept only the in-frame ones, dropping some. The table records about 180,000 clones, over 70% of them present only once. Sample: PBMCs. These receptor sequences come from a man aged 40-49 years in good health and CMV-seronegative.

CDR3 in DNA: TGTGCCAGCAGCGCCGGGACAGGGGTCCACGAGCAGTACTTC. Its protein product is CASSAGTGVHEQYF. This rearrangement joins TRBV9 to TRBJ2-7, with 10 bases matching TRBD1. Germline assignment: CDR1 SGDLS and CDR2 YYNGEE. V shed 3 bases, J shed 5 bases, and the junction held 5 bases outside the gene matches. The CDR3 spans 14 residues.

The chain has TRBV4-1 and TRBJ2-1; 13 positions agree with TRBD2. V dropped 4 bases and J dropped 9; count of bases not matched to a gene: 12. CDR1 is MGHRA and CDR2 is YSYEKL in the germline V gene. The CDR3 loop spans 17 amino acids. CDR3 sequence (DNA): TGCGCCAGCAGCCGACTAGCGGGGGGCCTCGACGGGGGTGAGCAGTTCTTC. It codes for CASSRLAGGLDGGEQFF.

CDR3 sequence reads: CASSEGWGRTTDTQYF. CDR3 nucleotides: TGTGCCAGCAGTGAAGGATGGGGGAGGACCACAGATACGCAGTATTTT. The chain joins TRBV6-1 to TRBJ2-3, with D perhaps matching TRBD2 (6 bases). CDR3 length equals 16 residues. Germline V gene sequence: CDR1 MNHNS, CDR2 SASEGT. The V and J ends lost 1 base and 2 bases respectively, with 13 bases between them.

The chain employs TRBV19 and TRBJ1-4; 12 bases agree with TRBD1. This CDR3 has 17 amino acids. V lost 2 bases and J lost 6; bases outside the gene matches: 7. Germline V CDR1 and CDR2: LNHDA, SQIVND (reference sequence). The CDR3: CASSIWGTGGAYEKLFF. CDR3 sequence (DNA): TGTGCCAGTAGTATATGGGGGACAGGGGGCGCGTATGAAAAACTGTTTTTT.

This clone was seen only a few times. This chain connects TRBV5-1 to TRBJ2-1; 8 nucleotides line up with TRBD2. Looked up from germline, CDR1 is SGHRS and CDR2 is YFSETQ. There are 15 residues in the CDR3. V shed 4 bases and J 3 bases; nucleotides not matched to a gene: 6. In nucleotides, the CDR3 is TGCGCCAGCAGCCGGGCTAGCGGGTTCTACAATGAGCAGTTCTTC. Its protein is CASSRASGFYNEQFF.

The rearrangement links TRBV15 to TRBJ2-7; weak D call: TRBD2 (6 bases). Trimming left V 4 bases short and J 1 base short, with 11 bases between. The CDR3 is made up of 14 amino acids. Germline V lookup: CDR1 LNHNV, CDR2 YYDKDF (reference sequence). The CDR3 loop reads CATSIGGDSYEQYF. The CDR3 DNA reads TGTGCCACCAGCATCGGGGGTGATTCCTACGAGCAGTACTTC.

With respect to this clone: The same CDR3 arises from other DNA sequences in this sample as well. This sequence joins TRBV5-1 and TRBJ2-1, with TRBD1 matching 9 bases. J was trimmed by 2 bases and V by 4 bases; bases with no gene match: 4. The germline CDR1 and CDR2 sequences are SGHRS and YFSETQ. This CDR3 is 15 amino acids long. Here the CDR3 reads CASSPGQGPYNEQFF. The CDR3 DNA reads TGCGCCAGCAGCCCGGGACAGGGTCCCTACAATGAGCAGTTCTTC.

This clone was detected only a few times. The rearrangement uses TRBV7-2 and TRBJ2-7, with 11 bases identical to TRBD1. In germline, CDR1 is SGHTA, CDR2 FQGNSA. J was trimmed by 12 bases and V by 5 bases; bases with no gene match: 9. The CDR3 contains 13 residues. The DNA of the CDR3 is TGTGCCAGCAGCCCAGGACAGGGGGCGCCGGGGTACTTC. It is translated as CASSPGQGAPGYF.

The V and J genes are TRBV18 and TRBJ2-7; TRBD1 aligns across 9 bases. After removal of 5 bases from V and 7 bases from J, the junction contained 3 bases not matched to a gene. The CDR3 contains 12 residues. CDR1 and CDR2 from the germline V gene are KGHSH and LQKENI. The CDR3 sequence: CASSLGQGEQYF. Written as DNA, the CDR3 is TGTGCCAGCTCATTGGGACAGGGAGAGCAGTACTTC.

DNA for the CDR3: TGCAGCGTCGCTAGCGGGACGGTCACCGGGGAGCTGTTTTTT. It codes for CSVASGTVTGELFF. The gene calls are TRBV29-1 and TRBJ2-2; 9 bases are a match to TRBD2. CDR1 and CDR2 from the germline V gene are SQVTM and ANQGSEA. Losses at the gene ends were 6 bases for V and 4 bases for J; bases not matched to a gene: 6. The CDR3 spans 14 residues.

V is TRBV27 and J is TRBJ2-1; tentative D call: TRBD1 (6 bases). Between the trimmed V and J ends, which lost 0 bases and 7 bases, there was a span of 16 bases. This CDR3 is 16 amino acids long. The V gene's germline CDR1 is MNHEY and CDR2 SMNVEV (reference sequence). CDR3 protein: CASSLSEQGSRNEQFF. In DNA, the CDR3 is TGTGCCAGCAGTTTATCGGAGCAGGGGAGTAGAAATGAGCAGTTCTTC.

This chain links TRBV6-1 with TRBJ2-5; tentatively, D is TRBD1 (5 bases). With the DNA end fitting TRBJ2-7 better, the J assignment may be wrong. The length of the CDR3 is 14 residues. Looked up from germline, CDR1 is MNHNS and CDR2 is SASEGT. This chain's CDR3 is CASSEAQGSYEQYF. The CDR3 nucleotides are TGTGCCAGCAGTGAAGCGCAGGGCTCCTACGAGCAGTACTTC.

The chain combines TRBV12-5 with TRBJ2-5; D call uncertain. The germline V and J ends were trimmed by 1 base and 5 bases, with 8 bases remaining between them. The length of the CDR3 is 13 residues. The germline gives CDR1 LGHNT, CDR2 FRNRAP. The CDR3 reads CASGLAFRETQYF. CDR3 in DNA: TGTGCTAGTGGTTTGGCCTTCCGGGAGACCCAGTACTTC.

This clone was seen a few times. CDR3 sequence: CASSEGTDLDEQYF. The CDR3 DNA sequence: TGTGCCAGCAGTGAAGGGACAGACCTCGACGAGCAGTACTTC. The rearrangement joins TRBV6-1 to TRBJ2-7, with D possibly TRBD1 on 6 matching bases. This CDR3 contains 14 residues. Germline V gives CDR1 MNHNS, CDR2 SASEGT. Trimming left V 1 base short and J 5 bases short, with 12 bases between.

This clone has only a few counts. The chain has TRBV10-3 and TRBJ2-7, with 7 bases lining up with TRBD2. The CDR3 is made up of 13 amino acids. V lost 6 bases to trimming and J lost 2 bases; unmatched junction nucleotides: 4. From germline, CDR1 is ENHRY and CDR2 SYGVKD. CDR3 nucleotide sequence: TGTGCCATCAGGAGGGAGGGCCCCTACGAGCAGTACTTC. It specifies CAIRREGPYEQYF.

This clone has a handful of counts. V gene TRBV5-1 combines with J gene TRBJ2-7, with 7 nucleotides matching TRBD2. Germline V gene sequence: CDR1 SGHRS, CDR2 YFSETQ. The CDR3 runs to 16 residues. The J segment lost 3 bases and the V segment lost 0 bases, leaving 9 bases of the junction unmatched. The CDR3 bases are TGCGCCAGCAGCTTGGATAGGTTCGGGAGGCTCTACGAGCAGTACTTC. Protein sequence: CASSLDRFGRLYEQYF.

This chain connects TRBV6-5 to TRBJ2-1; the D is unclear. This CDR3 is built from 14 residues. The germline CDR1 and CDR2 sequences are MNHEY and SVGAGI. Trimming removed 8 bases from V and 9 bases from J, with 20 bases in between. Here the CDR3 DNA reads TGTGCCAGCGGGCGACCCAACGGATTAGGTGAGCAGTTCTTC. Residues: CASGRPNGLGEQFF.

V usage is TRBV10-2 and J usage is TRBJ2-2, with D unresolved. With 2 bases removed from V and 1 base from J, the gap between germline ends came to 17 bases. The CDR3 runs 18 residues. The germline V gene encodes CDR1 WSHSY and CDR2 SAAADI. The CDR3 protein is CASSETLMTPVNTGELFF. CDR3 in DNA: TGCGCCAGCAGTGAGACTCTTATGACACCCGTGAACACCGGGGAGCTGTTTTTT.

The chain has TRBV7-9 and TRBJ1-2, with D possibly matching TRBD1 (5 bases). Germline loops: CDR1 SEHNR, CDR2 FQNEAQ (reference sequence). Trimming took off 4 bases at V and 8 bases at J, with 8 bases between the two ends. The CDR3 totals 11 residues. CDR3 sequence (DNA): TGTGCCAGCAGCTCCCGGGGGGGCTACACCTTC. Translating gives CASSSRGGYTF. The full variable domain, completed using reference TRBV7-9 and TRBJ1-2, is DTGVSQNPRHKITKRGQNVTFRCDPISEHNRLYWYRQTLGQGPEFLTYFQNEAQLEKSRLLSDRFSAERPKGSFSTLEIQRTEQGDSAMYLCASSSRGGYTFGSGTRLTVV.

J is TRBJ2-7 and V is TRBV7-8, with 12 bases identical to TRBD1. V shed 3 bases, J shed 11 bases, and the junction held 5 bases outside the gene matches. The CDR3 has 13 amino acids. The germline V gene has CDR1 SGHVS and CDR2 FQNEAQ. CDR3: CASSLGQGAREYF. The CDR3 coding sequence is TGTGCCAGCAGCTTGGGACAGGGGGCGAGGGAGTACTTC.

The chain is built from TRBV9 and TRBJ2-1, with 7 bases lining up with TRBD1. The CDR3 runs to 16 residues. V shed 0 bases and J 0 bases; nucleotides not matched to a gene: 3. Germline V CDR1 and CDR2: SGDLS, YYNGEE. CDR3 in amino acids: CASSVGQGTSYNEQFF. In DNA, the CDR3 is TGTGCCAGCAGCGTAGGACAGGGAACCTCCTACAATGAGCAGTTCTTC.

The genes are TRBV19 and TRBJ1-3, with a weak D call TRBD1 (6 bases). The CDR3 consists of 13 residues. The germline V and J ends were trimmed by 5 bases and 4 bases, with 9 bases remaining between them. Germline V gene sequence: CDR1 LNHDA, CDR2 SQIVND (reference sequence). CDR3 in DNA: TGTGCCAGTAGTTGGACAGCCGGAAACACCATATATTTT. The encoded protein is CASSWTAGNTIYF.

J is TRBJ2-4 and V is TRBV6-1; possibly TRBD1 for D (5 bases). This CDR3 is 16 amino acids long. Deletions cut 2 bases from V and 4 bases from J, with 15 bases between. Germline V gene data show CDR1 as MNHNS and CDR2 as SASEGT. CDR3 DNA: TGTGCCAGCAGTGAAAGGGCAGGGTGGGCAAAAAACATTCAGTACTTC. Encoded protein: CASSERAGWAKNIQYF.

V gene TRBV11-3 combines with J gene TRBJ1-1; D might be TRBD1 (5 bases). CDR1 is SGHNT and CDR2 is YENEEA in the germline V gene. Trimming removed 3 bases at V and 0 bases at J, with 8 bases between. The CDR3 loop spans 14 amino acids. Here the CDR3 DNA reads TGTGCCAGCAGCTTCGGAGGGGTGAACACTGAAGCTTTCTTT. Its protein is CASSFGGVNTEAFF.

V gene TRBV10-3 combines with J gene TRBJ1-2, with D maybe TRBD1 (6 bases). V was cut by 0 bases and J by 0 bases, with 8 bases left in between. The CDR3 extends over 15 amino acids. Germline CDR1 reads ENHRY; CDR2 reads SYGVKD. This chain's CDR3 is CAISESWDTNYGYTF. CDR3 nucleotide sequence: TGTGCCATCAGTGAGTCCTGGGACACTAACTATGGCTACACCTTC.

The rearrangement uses TRBV19 and TRBJ1-1, with unresolved D. Trimming removed 3 bases from V and 1 base from J, with 6 bases in between. The CDR3 consists of 13 residues. The germline CDR1 and CDR2 sequences are LNHDA and SQIVND (reference sequence). CDR3 nucleotide sequence: TGTGCCAGTAGTATGCAGAAGAACACTGAAGCTTTCTTT. This sequence encodes CASSMQKNTEAFF. The variable domain in full, completed from reference TRBV19 and TRBJ1-1, reads DGGITQSPKYLFRKEGQNVTLSCEQNLNHDAMYWYRQDPGQGLRLIYYSQIVNDFQKGDIAEGYSVSREKKESFPLTVTSAQKNPTAFYLCASSMQKNTEAFFGQGTRLTVV.

The chain carries TRBV7-6 and TRBJ2-7; D is perhaps TRBD2 (5 bases). V was pared by 2 bases and J by 2 bases, with 13 bases between. Germline assignment: CDR1 SGHVS and CDR2 FNYEAQ. The CDR3 is made up of 15 amino acids. In DNA form, the CDR3 reads TGTGCCAGCAGCTTATTCTCGGGATCTCCCTACGAGCAGTACTTC. Encoded protein: CASSLFSGSPYEQYF.

The count of this clone is one. The chain recombines TRBV4-3 with TRBJ1-4, with D tentatively TRBD1 (6 bases). Germline assignment: CDR1 LGHNA and CDR2 YSLEER. The ends were cut back, 0 bases at V and 5 bases at J, with 13 bases in the middle. This CDR3 has 16 amino acids. The CDR3 loop is CASSQDPGHRNEKLFF. In DNA, the CDR3 is TGCGCCAGCAGCCAAGACCCGGGACACCGAAATGAAAAACTGTTTTTT.

This clone has more than one count but fewer than ten. This chain joins TRBV6-5 and TRBJ2-3; D gene uncertain. Looked up from germline, CDR1 is MNHEY and CDR2 is SVGAGI. CDR3 size: 14 residues. Trimming took 2 bases from V and 5 from J, leaving 11 bases between them. The CDR3 nucleotides read TGTGCCAGCAGTTACGGCTCTGCAAGAGATACGCAGTATTTT. This translates into CASSYGSARDTQYF.

The chain combines TRBV4-3 with TRBJ2-2, with D possibly TRBD1 on 5 matching bases. Trimming removed 3 bases at V and 6 bases at J, with 14 bases between. The CDR3 loop spans 15 amino acids. Germline CDR1 LGHNA, CDR2 YSLEER. The chain's CDR3 is CASSQVTVSPGELFF. The CDR3 DNA reads as TGCGCCAGCAGCCAGGTGACAGTGTCCCCCGGGGAGCTGTTTTTT.

The rearrangement joins TRBV19 to TRBJ2-2; 9 nucleotides match TRBD1. Trimming removed 7 bases from V and 0 bases from J; junction bases left unmatched: 9. Germline V lookup: CDR1 LNHDA, CDR2 SQIVND (reference sequence). CDR3 length: 17 amino acids. The CDR3 DNA reads TGTGCCAGTACCACGACCGGGACAGGGACGAACACCGGGGAGCTGTTTTTT. Residues: CASTTTGTGTNTGELFF.

This clone has only a few counts. The rearrangement links TRBV2 to TRBJ1-5, with no clear D. Trimming stripped 0 bases from V and 4 bases from J, with 4 bases between. The CDR3 consists of 13 residues. Germline V gene data show CDR1 as SNHLY and CDR2 as FYNNEI. CDR3 sequence reads: CASSEAPNQPQHF. The CDR3, as DNA: TGTGCCAGCAGTGAAGCCCCAAATCAGCCCCAGCATTTT.